The subject of this entry is one T cell receptor (beta chain). Its antigen is as yet unknown. Libraries were prepared by immunoSEQ multiplex PCR; TCRdb keeps only in-frame clonotypes and omits some of them. The sample has tens of thousands of clones; approximately 86% are singletons. CDR1 is SNHLY, CDR2 FYNNEI, per germline. The V gene end was trimmed by 5 bases and the J gene end by 6 bases; junction bases not matched to a gene: 5. CDR3 size: 13 residues. The data originate from a study of T cells in localized non-small cell lung cancer. Study findings and constraints: Longer overall survival was linked to higher blood T cell density.

The V gene is TRBV2, the J gene TRBJ1-1; 8 bases align to TRBD1. The sequence came from a man between 40 and 69 years old with stage II squamous cell lung carcinoma. The source was PBMCs, collected before any cancer treatment. The CDR3 DNA reads as TGTGCCAGCAGTTGGACAGGGCGAGCTGAAGCTTTCTTT. It codes for CASSWTGRAEAFF. The whole variable domain, filled in from reference TRBV2 and TRBJ1-1, reads EPEVTQTPSHQVTQMGQEVILRCVPISNHLYFYWYRQILGQKVEFLVSFYNNEISEKSEIFDDQFSVERPDGSNFTLKIRSTKLEDSAMYFCASSWTGRAEAFFGQGTRLTVV.